This T cell receptor (beta chain) stems from a study of blood T cell repertoires in COVID-19. Study in general: From the United States, Italy and Spain came samples of acute and convalescent COVID-19. T cells, B-cell-depleted T cells, or PBMCs provided the cDNA or gDNA that served as material.

This CDR3 contains 14 residues. V gave up 0 bases and J gave up 1 base, with 4 bases separating them. CDR1 is MNHNY, CDR2 SVGAGI, per germline (reference sequence). Per the study methods: From reference gene primer amplification, estimates of nucleated cell counts were derived. The method was immunoSEQ multiplex PCR; TCRdb's version includes in-frame clones alone and lacks a portion of them. D and trimming were read from the DNA, whereas the V and J calls and clone size are those reported in that table. Found here are about 27,000 clones, 90% to 95% of them singletons; the top ten hold about 16%. The material sequenced was peripheral blood. The TCR was taken from a human donor with active COVID-19. The donor label of this sample is uncertain. The rearrangement joins TRBV6-6 to TRBJ1-5; D not resolved. CDR3 nucleotides: TGTGCCAGCAGTTACTCGGAGAGCAATCAGCCCCAGCATTTT. Protein: CASSYSESNQPQHF.